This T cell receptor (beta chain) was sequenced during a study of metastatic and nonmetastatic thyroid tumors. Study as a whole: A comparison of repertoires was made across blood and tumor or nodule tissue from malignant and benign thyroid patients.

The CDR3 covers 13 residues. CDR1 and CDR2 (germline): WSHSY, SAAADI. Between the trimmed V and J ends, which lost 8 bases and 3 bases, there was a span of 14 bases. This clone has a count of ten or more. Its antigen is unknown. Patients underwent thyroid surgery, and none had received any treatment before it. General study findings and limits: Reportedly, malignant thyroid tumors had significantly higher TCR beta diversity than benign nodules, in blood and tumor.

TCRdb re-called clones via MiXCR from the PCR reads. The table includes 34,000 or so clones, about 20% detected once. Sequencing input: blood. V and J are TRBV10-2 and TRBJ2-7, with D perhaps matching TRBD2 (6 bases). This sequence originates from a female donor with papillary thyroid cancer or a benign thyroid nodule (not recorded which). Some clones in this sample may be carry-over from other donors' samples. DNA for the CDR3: TGCGCCAGCTACGGGGGACGAGGCTACGAGCAGTACTTC. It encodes CASYGGRGYEQYF.